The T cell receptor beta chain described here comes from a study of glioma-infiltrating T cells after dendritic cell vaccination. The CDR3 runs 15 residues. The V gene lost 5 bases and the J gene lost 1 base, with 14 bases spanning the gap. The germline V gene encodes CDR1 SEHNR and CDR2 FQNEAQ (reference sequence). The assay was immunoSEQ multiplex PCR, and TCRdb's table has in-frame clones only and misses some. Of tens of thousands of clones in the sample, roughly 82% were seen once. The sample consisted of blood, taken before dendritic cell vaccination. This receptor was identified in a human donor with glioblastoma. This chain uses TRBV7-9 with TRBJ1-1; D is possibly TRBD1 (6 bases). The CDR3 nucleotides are TGTGCCAGCAGCGCAAGGGGGATTCAGAACACTGAAGCTTTCTTT. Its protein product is CASSARGIQNTEAFF.